The next 21 T cell receptor delta chains were all read from a single sample in a study of gamma-delta T cells after stem cell transplantation. TCRdb fed the RT-PCR reads to CATT. The sample yields thousands of delta-chain clones, around 4.4% seen once. Sequenced sample: gamma-delta T cells. All receptors come from a human donor. It is not recorded whose cells these are; they may come from a transplant donor.

To note about this clone: The TCRdb protein, from a much larger clone, departs from this DNA's translation at residue 5, likely by read error; the protein shown derives from the DNA. The rearrangement joins TRDV2 to TRDJ1; TRDD3 matches at 8 bases. With 3 bases clipped from V and 3 bases from J, the junction kept 5 bases outside the gene matches. The CDR3 runs 14 residues. Germline CDR1 reads GEAIGNYY; CDR2 reads EKD. The CDR3 sequence: CACDSLGEADKLIF. CDR3 DNA: TGTGCCTGTGACTCCCTGGGGGAGGCCGATAAACTCATCTTT.

This clone was picked up a small number of times. The TCRdb protein, from a much larger clone, departs from this DNA's translation at residue 4, likely by read error; the protein shown derives from the DNA. The chain recombines TRDV2 with TRDJ1; the D gene is possibly TRDD3 (5 bases). Per germline, CDR1 GEAIGNYY and CDR2 EKD. The CDR3 is 16 residues long. The V end lost 5 bases, the J end lost 1 base, and 19 bases lay between the germline ends. The CDR3 sequence is CACAPSLVDPTDKLIF. DNA for the CDR3: TGTGCCTGTGCCCCCTCACTGGTAGACCCCACCGATAAACTCATCTTT.

This clone was detected a few times. This probably arose from a read error, given a far larger clone one base away. The rearrangement links TRDV2 to TRDJ1; 7 positions match TRDD3. This CDR3 has 15 residues. CDR1 is GEAIGNYY, CDR2 EKD, per germline. Trimming cost V 5 bases and J 0 bases; bases outside gene matches: 8. The CDR3 loop is CACGKLGEYTDKLIF. As DNA, the CDR3 is TGTGCCTGTGGCAAATTGGGGGAATACACCGATAAACTCATCTTT.

Worth noting for this clone: With only one base between it and a far larger clone, this is likely a read error. The sample carries other DNA sequences with the same CDR3. CDR3 region: CACDTVRPYTDKLIF. CDR3 DNA: TGTGCCTGTGACACCGTCCGACCATACACTGATAAACTCATCTTT. This chain links TRDV2 with TRDJ1; D ambiguous. The CDR3 consists of 15 residues. Germline lookup yields CDR1 GEAIGNYY and CDR2 EKD.

By proportion, this clone is large. V is TRDV2 and J is TRDJ1, with a possible D match to TRDD3 (5 bases). Trimming cost V 3 bases and J 0 bases, with 13 bases left between them. There are 15 residues in the CDR3. Looked up from germline, CDR1 is GEAIGNYY and CDR2 is EKD. The CDR3 nucleotides read TGTGCCTGTGACGCGCTACTGGCCCACACCGATAAACTCATCTTT. It translates to CACDALLAHTDKLIF.

This clone counts as large. The sample has other DNA sequences that encode this CDR3 too. The chain couples TRDV2 to TRDJ1; 13 nucleotides align to TRDD3. There are 18 residues in the CDR3. Germline CDR1 GEAIGNYY, CDR2 EKD. V dropped 4 bases and J dropped 1; count of bases not matched to a gene: 11. CDR3 in DNA: TGTGCCTGTGATCCCATTACTGGGGGATACGCGAGCACCGATAAACTCATCTTT. Translated: CACDPITGGYASTDKLIF.

Concerning this clone itself: The amino acid sequence in TCRdb belongs to a much larger clone and departs from this DNA's translation at residue 14, likely a sequencing read error; the sequence shown is translated from the DNA. This sequence joins TRDV2 and TRDJ1, with 12 positions matching TRDD3. Germline values: CDR1 GEAIGNYY, CDR2 EKD. This CDR3 has 16 residues. The CDR3 loop reads CACDVLGDTTPDKPIF. CDR3 nucleotide sequence: TGTGCCTGTGACGTACTGGGGGATACTACCCCCGATAAACCCATCTTT.

On this clone: A far larger clone lies a single base away; this is likely a read error. This chain connects TRDV2 to TRDJ1; 10 bases line up with TRDD3. CDR1 is GEAIGNYY, CDR2 EKD, per germline. The length of the CDR3 is 18 residues. This CDR3 reads CACGTLHRTGGSTDKLIF. In DNA form, the CDR3 reads TGTGCCTGTGGCACCCTCCACCGTACTGGGGGATCCACCGATAAACTCATCTTT.

This clone was seen a few times. A read error is the likely source, as a far larger clone sits one nucleotide away. Other nucleotide sequences from this sample produce the same CDR3. The chain employs TRDV2 and TRDJ1, with 12 positions matching TRDD3. The CDR3 length is 16 residues. Germline-derived CDR1 and CDR2 are GEAIGNYY and EKD. This CDR3 reads CACDNLGDTRTDKLIF. For the CDR3, the DNA is TGTGCCTGCGACAATCTGGGGGATACGCGTACCGATAAACTCATCTTT.

The J gene is TRDJ1, the V gene TRDV2; 10 nucleotides line up with TRDD3. The CDR3 spans 23 residues. Germline values: CDR1 GEAIGNYY, CDR2 EKD. V lost 0 bases, J lost 3 bases, and 27 bases stayed unmatched. This CDR3 is CACDTVARTTGGSSGSVADKLIF. CDR3 nucleotides: TGTGCCTGTGACACCGTTGCCAGGACCACTGGGGGATCCTCTGGATCTGTGGCCGATAAACTCATCTTT.

With respect to this clone: The protein recorded in TCRdb matches a much larger clone and deviates from this DNA's translation at residue 5, suggesting a read error; the protein here is obtained by translating the DNA. The rearrangement links TRDV2 to TRDJ1; no reliable D call. Per the germline V gene, CDR1 is GEAIGNYY and CDR2 is EKD. CDR3 size: 17 residues. V was clipped by 3 bases and J by 0 bases, with 19 bases between them. The DNA of the CDR3 is TGTGCCTGTGACGCCGTGTACTCCCTTGCTTACACCGATAAACTCATCTTT. Protein product: CACDAVYSLAYTDKLIF.

This clone was counted a few times. The protein TCRdb lists belongs to a much larger clone and differs from this DNA's translation at residue 8, which points to a read error; the protein shown is made from the DNA. CDR3 sequence: CACDTVYPLAYTDKLIF. CDR3 bases: TGTGCCTGTGACACCGTGTACCCCCTTGCTTACACCGATAAACTCATCTTT. The chain couples TRDV2 to TRDJ1; the D is unclear. V was shortened by 0 bases and J by 0 bases, with 16 bases between the two germline ends. Germline CDR1 GEAIGNYY, CDR2 EKD. The CDR3 has 17 amino acids.

As to this clone: The TCRdb protein, from a much larger clone, departs from this DNA's translation at residue 6, likely by read error; the protein shown derives from the DNA. V is TRDV2 and J is TRDJ1, with TRDD3 matching over 10 bases. Germline V lookup: CDR1 GEAIGNYY, CDR2 EKD. V trimming: 3 bases; J trimming: 2 bases; junction bases outside the gene matches: 5. This CDR3 contains 15 residues. CDR3 DNA: TGTGCCTGTGACTCCGTGGGGGATACAACCGATAAACTCATCTTT. It is translated as CACDSVGDTTDKLIF.

This clone appeared a few times. TCRdb attributes to this sequence the protein of a much larger clone, which differs from the DNA translation at residue 13; a read error is likely, and the protein displayed is translated from the DNA. The gene calls are TRDV2 and TRDJ1, with 8 bases aligning to TRDD3. The CDR3 spans 18 residues. Germline-derived CDR1 and CDR2 are GEAIGNYY and EKD. V dropped 0 bases and J dropped 3; count of bases not matched to a gene: 14. The CDR3, as DNA: TGTGCCTGTGACACCCTGGGACTGGGGGCCACGTACGCCGATAAACTCATCTTT. Protein product: CACDTLGLGATYADKLIF.

This clone was counted a few times. The protein held in TCRdb is that of a much larger clone and does not match this DNA's translation at residue 4, likely because of a read error; the protein shown is translated from the DNA. V usage is TRDV2 and J usage is TRDJ1, with 7 bases lining up with TRDD3. The CDR3 totals 14 residues. The germline gives CDR1 GEAIGNYY, CDR2 EKD. The trim removed 5 bases at V and 2 bases at J, leaving 7 bases unmatched. This CDR3 is CACGTVLGTDKLIF. CDR3 nucleotide sequence: TGTGCCTGTGGCACTGTACTGGGGACCGATAAACTCATCTTT.

This clone was seen a handful of times. TCRdb attributes to this sequence the protein of a much larger clone, which differs from the DNA translation at residue 9; a read error is likely, and the protein displayed is translated from the DNA. The genes are TRDV2 and TRDJ1, with D hard to call. This CDR3 spans 18 amino acids. Germline V gene lookup returns CDR1 GEAIGNYY and CDR2 EKD. The V end was cut by 2 bases, the J end by 0 bases, with 21 bases between. The CDR3, as DNA: TGTGCCTGTGACAGTCTTAGTCTCGAAGAACCGTACACCGATAAACTCATCTTT. Encoded protein: CACDSLSLEEPYTDKLIF.

Worth noting for this clone: A far larger clone differs by one base, so this is likely a read error. The sample has other DNA sequences that encode this CDR3 too. V is TRDV2 and J is TRDJ1, with TRDD3 identical over 10 bases. CDR1 and CDR2 (germline): GEAIGNYY, EKD. The CDR3 consists of 18 residues. V dropped 0 bases and J dropped 5; count of bases not matched to a gene: 14. CDR3 DNA sequence: TGTGCCTGTGACACCCTCCACCGTACTGGGGGATCCACAGATAAACTCATCTTT. This gives the protein CACDTLHRTGGSTDKLIF.

With respect to this clone: This may come from a read error, since a much larger clone is one base off. This chain uses TRDV2 with TRDJ1; maybe TRDD3 (6 bases). Germline assignment: CDR1 GEAIGNYY and CDR2 EKD. The CDR3 contains 17 residues. In nucleotides, the CDR3 is TGTGCCCGTGACAGCTTGATCCTGGGGACCGACACCGATAAACTCATCTTT. This translates into CARDSLILGTDTDKLIF.

Concerning this clone: TCRdb attributes to this sequence the protein of a much larger clone, which differs from the DNA translation at residue 13; a read error is likely, and the protein displayed is translated from the DNA. This chain joins TRDV2 and TRDJ1; a possible D gene is TRDD3 (5 bases). CDR1 and CDR2 from the germline V gene are GEAIGNYY and EKD. CDR3 length: 16 residues. CDR3 region: CACDTLGGEPTDELIF. Here the CDR3 DNA reads TGTGCCTGTGACACTCTTGGAGGGGAGCCCACCGATGAACTCATCTTT.

By sample fraction, this clone is medium-sized (0.01 to 0.1%). The chain is built from TRDV2 and TRDJ1; 12 bases agree with TRDD3. This CDR3 is 16 amino acids long. Unmatched junction bases numbered 7, after V lost 3 bases and J lost 3 bases. Germline CDR1 GEAIGNYY, CDR2 EKD. This CDR3 reads CACDVLGDTTPDKLIF. DNA for the CDR3: TGTGCCTGTGACGTACTGGGGGATACTACCCCCGATAAACTCATCTTT.

This clone turned up a few times. A read error may be the cause here, since a much bigger clone is one base away. In the same sample, other DNA sequences code for this CDR3. The gene calls are TRDV2 and TRDJ1; the match to TRDD3 covers 13 bases. The CDR3 contains 22 residues. Germline loops: CDR1 GEAIGNYY, CDR2 EKD. Trimming cost V 0 bases and J 1 base; bases outside gene matches: 19. CDR3 amino acids: CACDTGALLGDTGLRGTDKLIF. In DNA, the CDR3 is TGTGCCTGTGACACCGGGGCCCTACTGGGGGATACGGGTCTACGAGGCACCGATAAACTCATCTTT.